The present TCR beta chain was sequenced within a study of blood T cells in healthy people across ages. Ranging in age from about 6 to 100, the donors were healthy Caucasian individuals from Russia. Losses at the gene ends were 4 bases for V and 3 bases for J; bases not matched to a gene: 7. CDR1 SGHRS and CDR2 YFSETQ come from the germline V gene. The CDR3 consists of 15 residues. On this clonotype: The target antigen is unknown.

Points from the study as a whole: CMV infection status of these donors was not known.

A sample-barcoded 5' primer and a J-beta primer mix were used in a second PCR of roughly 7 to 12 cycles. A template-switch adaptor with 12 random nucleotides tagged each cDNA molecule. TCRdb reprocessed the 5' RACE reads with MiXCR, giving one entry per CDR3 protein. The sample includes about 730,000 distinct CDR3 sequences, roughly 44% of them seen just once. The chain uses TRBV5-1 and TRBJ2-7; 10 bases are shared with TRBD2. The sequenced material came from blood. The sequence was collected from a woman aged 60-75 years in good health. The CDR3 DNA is TGCGCCAGCAGCCTTCCCGGGACTAGCGTCTACGAGCAGTACTTC. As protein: CASSLPGTSVYEQYF.